Sequencing of this T cell receptor beta chain was carried out in a study of identical twins. Germline V gene sequence: CDR1 LGHNA, CDR2 YNFKEQ. Between the trimmed V and J ends, which lost 3 bases and 1 base, there was a span of 15 bases. The CDR3 length is 17 residues. In its sample, this clonotype was seen many times. TCRdb itself ran the 5' RACE reads through MiXCR, one entry per CDR3 protein. The sample has 200,000 to 300,000 distinct CDR3 sequences, 10% to 13% seen once. The origin of this receptor is a man aged 50-59 years in good health. Source material: memory T cells sorted from blood. This chain links TRBV4-2 with TRBJ2-2; D remains unclear. The DNA for the CDR3 is TGTGCCAGCAGCCAGGCGGTGGGCTGGGGGAACACCGGGGAGCTGTTTTTT. This translates into CASSQAVGWGNTGELFF.